This TCR beta chain was documented in a study of blood T cell repertoires in COVID-19. In the study overall: The samples span acute and convalescent COVID-19 from the United States, Italy and Spain.

Trimming left V 5 bases short and J 5 bases short, with 18 bases between. This CDR3 contains 15 residues. Germline assignment: CDR1 LNHDA and CDR2 SQIVND (reference sequence). Clones were sequenced by immunoSEQ multiplex PCR, and TCRdb holds only the in-frame ones, with some missing. The sample shows about 350,000 clones, around 91% of them seen only once. The origin of this receptor is a woman aged 18-29 years who had recovered from COVID-19. The chain couples TRBV19 to TRBJ1-2; D not certain. Specimen: peripheral blood. For the CDR3, the DNA is TGTGCCAGTAGTGAAGGACTCACAATCGAGTATGGCTACACCTTC. Its translation is CASSEGLTIEYGYTF.